This T cell receptor beta chain is from a study of T cell changes during pregnancy in multiple sclerosis. The repertoire was sequenced with immunoSEQ multiplex PCR; TCRdb's copy has only in-frame clones and lacks some. The sample comprises 20,000 to 25,000 clones, 91% of which are singletons, and 0.68% rests with the top ten. The CDR3 is made up of 17 amino acids. The V segment lost 4 bases and the J segment 4 bases; nucleotides outside the gene matches: 14. Germline loops: CDR1 SGHRS, CDR2 YFSETQ. This sample comprised CD4+ T cells from peripheral blood mononuclear cells, obtained in the third trimester of pregnancy. This sequence joins TRBV5-1 and TRBJ2-1; 7 nucleotides agree with TRBD2. The sequence was obtained from a female donor with multiple sclerosis, enrolled in a pregnancy study. CDR3 coding DNA: TGCGCCAGCAGCCCTGCCCCCCGGGGGGAACCATACAATGAGCAGTTCTTC. It translates to CASSPAPRGEPYNEQFF.